This TCR beta chain is drawn from a study of shared clonotypes between healthy human individuals. Only in-frame clones appear in the TCRdb table, and some are missing; sequencing was by immunoSEQ multiplex PCR. The sample has about 1.5 million clones; roughly 98% are singletons. Germline-derived CDR1 and CDR2 are LNHDA and SQIVND (reference sequence). The CDR3 extends over 16 amino acids. Trimming left V 1 base short and J 2 bases short, with 12 bases between. The source of this sequence is a man aged 30 to 45 in good health. The sequencing input was naive CD4+ T cells sorted from blood. Specified subset: CD45RA+ positively selected. This chain links TRBV19 with TRBJ1-5; possible D gene TRBD1, 5 bases. DNA of the CDR3: TGTGCCAGTAGTATAGGTATCGGGGCTGGCAATCAGCCCCAGCATTTT. Translation: CASSIGIGAGNQPQHF.